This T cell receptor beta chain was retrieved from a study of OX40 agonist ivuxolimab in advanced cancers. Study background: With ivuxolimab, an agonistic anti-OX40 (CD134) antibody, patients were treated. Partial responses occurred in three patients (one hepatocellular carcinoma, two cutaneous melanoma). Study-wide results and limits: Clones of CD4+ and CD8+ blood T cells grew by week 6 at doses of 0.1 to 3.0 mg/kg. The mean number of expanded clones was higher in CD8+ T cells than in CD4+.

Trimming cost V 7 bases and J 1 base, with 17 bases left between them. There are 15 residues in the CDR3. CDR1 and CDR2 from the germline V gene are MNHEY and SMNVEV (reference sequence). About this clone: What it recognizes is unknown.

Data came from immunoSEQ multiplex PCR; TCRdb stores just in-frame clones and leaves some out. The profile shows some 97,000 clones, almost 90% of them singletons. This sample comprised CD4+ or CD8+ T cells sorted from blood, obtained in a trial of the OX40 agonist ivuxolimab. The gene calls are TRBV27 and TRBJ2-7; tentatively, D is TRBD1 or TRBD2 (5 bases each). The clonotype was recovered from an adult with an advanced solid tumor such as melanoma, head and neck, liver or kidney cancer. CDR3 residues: CASTQSGDGSYEQYF. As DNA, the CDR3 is TGTGCCAGCACCCAATCCGGGGACGGTTCCTACGAGCAGTACTTC.